The next 10 T cell receptor beta chains were all read from a single sample in a study of CD8+CD57+ T cells in acquired aplastic anemia (dated by TCRdb to 2016 to 2019). The run used an Illumina HiSeq 2000. Profiling of TCR beta VDJ combinations and CDR3 sequences used genomic DNA as the template. TCRdb handled the public reads itself, with Q25 trimming in fastp and clone calling in MiXCR, and kept productive beta chains. Every entry covers one CDR3 protein and lists the most common genes and DNA from its rows. For this sample there are 150,000 to 200,000 distinct CDR3 sequences; around three fifths appear just once. Together, the top ten hold 46% of the sample. Sequenced input: sorted CD4+, CD8+, or CD8+CD57+ T cells (not recorded which) from PBMCs. These TCRs come from a human donor with severe aplastic anemia or a healthy control (not recorded which).

In its sample, this clonotype was seen many times. The chain has TRBV11-2 and TRBJ2-7; no definite D call. The germline gives CDR1 SGHAT, CDR2 FQNNGV. The CDR3 runs 18 residues. Trimming pared 6 bases from V and 0 bases from J, leaving 24 bases between. The CDR3 coding sequence is TGTGCCAGCAGTCTGAATCGGCCCACTCAAAGATTCTCCTACGAGCAGTACTTC. Translated: CASSLNRPTQRFSYEQYF.

DNA for the CDR3: TGCAGTGCTAGACCGAACTATGGCTACACCTTC. Amino acid sequence: CSARPNYGYTF. The chain carries TRBV20-1 and TRBJ1-2; D is ambiguous. The V and J ends lost 2 bases and 2 bases respectively, with 3 bases between them. Germline values: CDR1 DFQATT, CDR2 SNEGSKA (reference sequence). The CDR3 length is 11 residues.

This clonotype was observed a handful of times. No DNA is shown, since the ends of the CDR3 on it are uncertain; the CDR3 is the one TCRdb lists. The chain couples TRBV7-9 to TRBJ2-2; TRBD1, the table's D call, lacks a check against the DNA. The CDR3 region is 19 residues in length, termini included. The germline V gene encodes CDR1 SEHNR and CDR2 FQNEAQ (reference sequence). CDR3 residues: CASSLGRGRSEQYFGELFF.

The chain combines TRBV11-2 with TRBJ2-7; 7 bases are shared with TRBD1. The ends lost 4 bases at V and 2 bases at J; junction bases unmatched: 8. Germline CDR1 is SGHAT and CDR2 is FQNNGV. There are 15 residues in the CDR3. The CDR3 nucleotides read TGTGCCAGCAGCTCACCGGGACAGCGAGCCTACGAGCAGTACTTC. The encoded protein is CASSSPGQRAYEQYF.

This clonotype was seen a handful of times. The chain links TRBV29-1 to TRBJ2-7; a possible D gene is TRBD1 (6 bases). Germline V CDR1 and CDR2: SQVTM, ANQGSEA. This CDR3 has 11 amino acids. V was shortened by 6 bases and J by 6 bases, with 12 bases between the two germline ends. CDR3 DNA sequence: TGCAGCGTAGGGGGAGCCGGCGAGCAGTACTTC. It specifies CSVGGAGEQYF.

The CDR3 sequence is CSARGLAGGRPAYEQYF. CDR3 sequence (DNA): TGCAGTGCTAGGGGACTAGCGGGAGGGCGTCCCGCCTACGAGCAGTACTTC. The rearrangement uses TRBV20-1 and TRBJ2-7; 16 nucleotides agree with TRBD2. The CDR3 is made up of 17 amino acids. The germline CDR1 and CDR2 sequences are DFQATT and SNEGSKA (reference sequence). V lost 3 bases and J lost 2; bases outside the gene matches: 7.

This chain links TRBV7-2 with TRBJ2-5; tentatively, D is TRBD1 (6 bases). The CDR3 loop spans 14 amino acids. Germline CDR1 reads SGHTA; CDR2 reads FQGNSA. Deletions cut 6 bases from V and 4 bases from J, with 15 bases between. The CDR3 sequence: CASRPQGGGETQYF. In DNA form, the CDR3 reads TGTGCCAGCAGACCACAGGGCGGTGGAGAGACCCAGTACTTC. Looking up the rest from reference TRBV7-2 and TRBJ2-5 gives the full variable domain: GAGVSQSPSNKVTEKGKDVELRCDPISGHTALYWYRQSLGQGLEFLIYFQGNSAPDKSGLPSDRFSAERTGGSVSTLTIQRTQQEDSAVYLCASRPQGGGETQYFGPGTRLLVL.

The J gene is TRBJ2-7, the V gene TRBV20-1; 8 bases line up with TRBD1. The CDR3 covers 15 residues. Germline values: CDR1 DFQATT, CDR2 SNEGSKA (reference sequence). Trimming cost V 5 bases and J 5 bases; bases outside gene matches: 14. The CDR3 sequence is CSAVQTRTGYHEQYF. The CDR3 bases are TGCAGTGCTGTTCAAACCAGGACAGGGTACCACGAGCAGTACTTC.

This clonotype has only a few counts. The CDR3 DNA follows: TGTGCCATCAGCGACCCAGGTGGGAGGAATGAAAAACTGTTTTTT. It codes for CAISDPGGRNEKLFF. The rearrangement uses TRBV10-3 and TRBJ1-4, with unresolved D. The germline V gene encodes CDR1 ENHRY and CDR2 SYGVKD. The CDR3 covers 15 residues. V gave up 6 bases and J gave up 5 bases, with 16 bases separating them.

This chain uses TRBV10-3 with TRBJ1-5; D is undetermined. This CDR3 comprises 12 residues. The germline V gene has CDR1 ENHRY and CDR2 SYGVKD. Trimming cost V 2 bases and J 5 bases, with 4 bases left between them. CDR3: CAISEVDQPQHF. DNA for the CDR3: TGTGCCATCAGTGAGGTAGATCAGCCCCAGCATTTT.